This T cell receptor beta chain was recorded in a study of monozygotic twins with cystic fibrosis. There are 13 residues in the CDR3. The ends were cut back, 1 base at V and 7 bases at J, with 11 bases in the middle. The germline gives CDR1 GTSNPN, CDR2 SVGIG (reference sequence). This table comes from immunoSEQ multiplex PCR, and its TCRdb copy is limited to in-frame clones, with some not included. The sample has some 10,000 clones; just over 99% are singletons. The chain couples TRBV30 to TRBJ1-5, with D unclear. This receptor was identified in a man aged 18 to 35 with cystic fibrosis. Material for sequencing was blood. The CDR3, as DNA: TGTGCCTGGAGTGAAAGGCCCCGACAGCCCCAGCATTTT. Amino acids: CAWSERPRQPQHF. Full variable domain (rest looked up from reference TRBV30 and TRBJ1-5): SQTIHQWPATLVQPVGSPLSLECTVEGTSNPNLYWYRQAAGRGLQLLFYSVGIGQISSEVPQNLSASRPQDRQFILSSKKLLLSDSGFYLCAWSERPRQPQHFGDGTRLSIL.